This entry lists 23 T cell receptor beta chains sequenced from one sample in a study of blood T cell repertoires in COVID-19. The assay was immunoSEQ multiplex PCR, and TCRdb's table has in-frame clones only and misses some. Of around 54,000 clones listed, over 75% are singletons. The sequenced sample was peripheral blood. These receptors all stem from a woman aged 40 to 50 with active COVID-19.

The chain carries TRBV9 and TRBJ1-6; 11 nucleotides line up with TRBD1. Germline V gene data show CDR1 as SGDLS and CDR2 as YYNGEE. The CDR3 loop spans 20 amino acids. Unmatched junction bases numbered 11, after V lost 3 bases and J lost 0 bases. CDR3 nucleotides: TGTGCCAGCAGCGCGCTTCCCGGGACAGGGGGAAGCTCCTATAATTCACCCCTCCACTTT. Translating it yields CASSALPGTGGSSYNSPLHF.

The chain links TRBV7-8 to TRBJ1-1; perhaps TRBD1 as D (6 bases). This CDR3 comprises 13 residues. V gave up 2 bases and J gave up 6 bases, with 10 bases separating them. Looked up from germline, CDR1 is SGHVS and CDR2 is FQNEAQ. The CDR3 spells CASSLTGQAEAFF. For the CDR3, the DNA is TGTGCCAGCAGCTTAACGGGACAAGCTGAAGCTTTCTTT.

The V gene is TRBV9, the J gene TRBJ2-3, with a tentative D call TRBD1 (6 bases). Germline values: CDR1 SGDLS, CDR2 YYNGEE. Trimming pared 3 bases from V and 1 base from J, leaving 21 bases between. The CDR3 spans 18 residues. The CDR3 loop is CASSAHSQQGHGTDTQYF. In nucleotides, the CDR3 is TGTGCCAGCAGCGCCCACTCCCAACAGGGTCATGGCACAGATACGCAGTATTTT.

J is TRBJ1-5 and V is TRBV6-5; 7 bases are shared with TRBD1. After removal of 6 bases from V and 7 bases from J, the junction contained 6 bases not matched to a gene. The CDR3 is 13 amino acids. In germline, CDR1 is MNHEY, CDR2 SVGAGI. The chain's CDR3 is CASRTGPDQPQHF. CDR3 bases: TGTGCCAGCAGGACAGGGCCGGACCAGCCCCAGCATTTT.

The chain carries TRBV2 and TRBJ2-5; 14 bases align to TRBD2. This CDR3 has 16 residues. In germline, CDR1 is SNHLY, CDR2 FYNNEI. Trimming took 7 bases from V and 5 from J; bases not matched to a gene: 9. The CDR3: CASIQGLAGVGETQYF. The CDR3 DNA reads as TGTGCCAGCATCCAGGGACTAGCGGGGGTCGGGGAGACCCAGTACTTC.

This sequence joins TRBV3-1 (or the pseudogene TRBV3-2) and TRBJ2-3; D may be TRBD2 (7 bases). Trimming left V 5 bases short and J 0 bases short, with 12 bases between. This CDR3 contains 15 residues. Germline lookup yields CDR1 LGHDT and CDR2 YNNKEL (reference sequence). Here the CDR3 DNA reads TGTGCCAGCAGCTCTGCGGGGGCAAGCACAGATACGCAGTATTTT. It is translated as CASSSAGASTDTQYF.

This clone occurred once. V usage is TRBV24-1 and J usage is TRBJ2-1; 12 bases map to TRBD2. The CDR3 is 17 amino acids. The J segment lost 5 bases and the V segment lost 2 bases, leaving 6 bases of the junction unmatched. Germline assignment: CDR1 KGHDR and CDR2 SFDVKD. The CDR3 nucleotides are TGTGCCACCAGTGATTCCCCGGGACTAGCGGGCAACAATGAGCAGTTCTTC. Protein product: CATSDSPGLAGNNEQFF.

This clone was found once. This chain uses TRBV7-2 with TRBJ1-2; the match to TRBD1 covers 8 bases. Per the germline V gene, CDR1 is SGHTA and CDR2 is FQGNSA. The CDR3 spans 16 residues. Unmatched junction bases numbered 10, after V lost 1 base and J lost 6 bases. The CDR3 loop reads CASSLGARDRSDGYTF. CDR3 coding DNA: TGTGCCAGCAGCTTAGGGGCCCGGGACAGGAGCGATGGCTACACCTTC.

This clone was seen just once. The J gene is TRBJ2-7, the V gene TRBV5-5, with D possibly being TRBD1 (6 bases). From germline, CDR1 is SGHKS and CDR2 YYEKEE (reference sequence). The CDR3 contains 15 residues. Trimming took 3 bases from V and 0 from J, leaving 13 bases between them. Written as DNA, the CDR3 is TGTGCCAGCAGCTCCGACAGGATTAGCTCCTACGAGCAGTACTTC. This gives the protein CASSSDRISSYEQYF.

V is TRBV11-1 and J is TRBJ2-5, with 7 bases identical to TRBD1. The CDR3 runs 15 residues. In germline, CDR1 is SGHAT, CDR2 FQDESV (reference sequence). The J segment lost 5 bases and the V segment lost 2 bases, leaving 8 bases of the junction unmatched. This chain's CDR3 is CASSLLGGWGETQYF. The CDR3 DNA follows: TGTGCCAGCAGCTTACTAGGGGGCTGGGGGGAGACCCAGTACTTC.

The chain has TRBV6-5 and TRBJ1-2, with 10 bases lining up with TRBD1. This CDR3 has 14 amino acids. Germline loops: CDR1 MNHEY, CDR2 SVGAGI. Trimming at V came to 6 bases and at J to 2 bases, leaving 3 bases not matched to a gene. The CDR3 region is CASSVDRGNYGYTF. The DNA of the CDR3 is TGTGCCAGCAGCGTGGACAGGGGGAACTATGGCTACACCTTC.

V is TRBV11-2 and J is TRBJ2-1; maybe TRBD1 (5 bases). The CDR3 runs 15 residues. Germline V gene data show CDR1 as SGHAT and CDR2 as FQNNGV. V was pared by 7 bases and J by 2 bases, with 15 bases between. The CDR3 DNA reads as TGTGCCAGCAAAAGGGGTACTCTAACCTACAATGAGCAGTTCTTC. Translating gives CASKRGTLTYNEQFF.

The chain joins TRBV5-4 to TRBJ2-6; D not certain. Trimming cost V 7 bases and J 9 bases, with 11 bases left between them. The CDR3 consists of 12 residues. Germline lookup yields CDR1 SGHNT and CDR2 YYREEE (reference sequence). Written as DNA, the CDR3 is TGTGCCAGCGGTTTACAGAACAACGTCCTGACTTTC. Protein: CASGLQNNVLTF.

This chain connects TRBV7-3 to TRBJ1-6; D is unresolved. The germline V and J ends were trimmed by 0 bases and 14 bases, with 14 bases remaining between them. The CDR3 is made up of 14 amino acids. CDR1 is SGHTA, CDR2 FQGTGA, per germline. CDR3 nucleotides: TGTGCCAGCAGCTTAACCGCCACTGGTCCAACCCTCCACTTT. It codes for CASSLTATGPTLHF.

The chain couples TRBV30 to TRBJ1-3; a weak D match, TRBD1 (5 bases). The CDR3 runs to 16 residues. The V and J ends lost 0 bases and 1 base respectively, with 13 bases between them. From germline, CDR1 is GTSNPN and CDR2 SVGIG (reference sequence). The chain's CDR3 is CAWSVGVQRSGNTIYF. CDR3 DNA: TGTGCCTGGAGTGTAGGGGTCCAAAGATCTGGAAACACCATATATTTT.

The chain couples TRBV5-1 to TRBJ2-3; 10 positions agree with TRBD2. Germline values: CDR1 SGHRS, CDR2 YFSETQ. The V and J ends lost 1 base and 0 bases, in that order; junction bases with no gene match: 5. CDR3 length: 17 residues. The CDR3 sequence is CASSLRTSGASTDTQYF. The CDR3 DNA is TGCGCCAGCAGCTTGAGGACTAGCGGAGCTAGCACAGATACGCAGTATTTT.

V and J are TRBV6-1 and TRBJ2-2; 13 nucleotides agree with TRBD2. Germline CDR1 reads MNHNS; CDR2 reads SASEGT. The CDR3 totals 22 residues. Unmatched junction bases numbered 18, after V lost 5 bases and J lost 0 bases. The CDR3 region has the DNA TGTGCCAGCAGTAAAGACTTCAGGACTAGCGGGGGCCGACTAACGAACACCGGGGAGCTGTTTTTT. Amino acid sequence: CASSKDFRTSGGRLTNTGELFF.

This chain links TRBV2 with TRBJ2-7; D is perhaps TRBD1 (6 bases). Trimming stripped 6 bases from V and 8 bases from J, with 14 bases between. Germline assignment: CDR1 SNHLY and CDR2 FYNNEI. The CDR3 spans 12 residues. The CDR3 loop is CASSHRVLQQYF. CDR3 bases: TGTGCCAGCAGCCACAGGGTATTGCAGCAGTACTTC.

The chain employs TRBV7-2 and TRBJ2-5; TRBD1 aligns across 7 bases. The CDR3 has 13 amino acids. CDR1 and CDR2 (germline): SGHTA, FQGNSA. V shed 8 bases and J 3 bases; nucleotides not matched to a gene: 6. CDR3 nucleotides: TGTGCCAGCGGCAGTACAGGGGAAGAGACCCAGTACTTC. Translation gives CASGSTGEETQYF.

CDR3 in amino acids: CASSQDRVSEQYF. In DNA form, the CDR3 reads TGTGCCAGCAGCCAAGACAGGGTGTCCGAGCAGTACTTC. The chain combines TRBV7-2 with TRBJ2-7; 7 positions match TRBD1. CDR3 length: 13 residues. With V trimmed by 5 bases and J by 6 bases, 7 bases remained unmatched. In germline, CDR1 is SGHTA, CDR2 FQGNSA. Variable domain in full (rest from reference TRBV7-2 and TRBJ2-7): GAGVSQSPSNKVTEKGKDVELRCDPISGHTALYWYRQSLGQGLEFLIYFQGNSAPDKSGLPSDRFSAERTGGSVSTLTIQRTQQEDSAVYLCASSQDRVSEQYFGPGTRLTVT.

The CDR3, as DNA: TGTGCCAGCAGCTTCACAGATAATCAGCCCCAGCATTTT. Its translation is CASSFTDNQPQHF. The V and J genes are TRBV12-3 or TRBV12-4 and TRBJ1-5, with no clear D. V lost 6 bases and J lost 4, with 10 bases in between. The CDR3 consists of 13 residues.

This chain joins TRBV11-2 and TRBJ1-6; 9 bases are shared with TRBD1. The J segment lost 10 bases and the V segment lost 4 bases, leaving 5 bases of the junction unmatched. Germline CDR1 SGHAT, CDR2 FQNNGV. This CDR3 spans 14 amino acids. The CDR3 sequence: CASSSGTGQSPLHF. The DNA of the CDR3 is TGTGCCAGCAGCTCCGGGACAGGGCAATCACCCCTCCACTTT.

V and J are TRBV5-4 and TRBJ2-5; 8 bases line up with TRBD2. V shed 5 bases, J shed 4 bases, and the junction held 10 bases outside the gene matches. From germline, CDR1 is SGHNT and CDR2 YYREEE (reference sequence). The CDR3 extends over 15 amino acids. The CDR3 here is CASSQPGGAAETQYF. The DNA for the CDR3 is TGTGCCAGCAGTCAACCCGGGGGGGCCGCAGAGACCCAGTACTTC.